This T cell receptor beta chain is drawn from a study of technical replicates of blood from several donors. Some clones are missing from TCRdb's copy, which holds only in-frame ones; the method was immunoSEQ multiplex PCR. The data hold approximately 84,000 clones, with roughly 98% observed a single time. The sequence derives from a human donor in good health. Source material: T cells isolated from PBMCs.

The CDR3 region has the DNA TGCAGTGCTAGTGCGTATGAAAAACTGTTTTTT. Amino acid sequence: CSASAYEKLFF. This chain uses TRBV20-1 with TRBJ1-4, with D uncertain. The V and J ends lost 3 bases and 6 bases respectively, with 5 bases between them. The CDR3 consists of 11 residues. Germline assignment: CDR1 DFQATT and CDR2 SNEGSKA (reference sequence).